What follows is one T cell receptor beta chain and its context. The data were taken from a study of blood T cell repertoires in COVID-19. Methods used by the authors: Reference gene primer amplification yielded estimated nucleated cell counts. The protocol was immunoSEQ multiplex PCR, while the TCRdb copy is restricted to in-frame clones and leaves out a portion. That table furnishes V, J and clone size, whereas the DNA furnished D and trimming. The table lists 250,000 or so clones, about 83% of them singletons. CDR1 and CDR2 from the germline V gene are KGHSH and LQKENI. V was shortened by 3 bases and J by 0 bases, with 6 bases between the two germline ends. The length of the CDR3 is 14 residues.

What was sequenced was peripheral blood. This clonotype was sampled from a man aged 50 or older with acute or convalescent COVID-19. The chain couples TRBV18 to TRBJ1-5; unclear D gene. The CDR3 DNA reads TGTGCCAGCTCACCTCGGGATAGCAATCAGCCCCAGCATTTT. Translation gives CASSPRDSNQPQHF. The whole variable domain, remainder taken from reference TRBV18 and TRBJ1-5, is NAGVMQNPRHLVRRRGQEARLRCSPMKGHSHVYWYRQLPEEGLKFMVYLQKENIIDESGMPKERFSAEFPKEGPSILRIQQVVRGDSAAYFCASSPRDSNQPQHFGDGTRLSIL.